This passage covers 7 T cell receptor beta chains from one sample sequenced in a study of shared clonotypes between healthy human individuals. Produced via immunoSEQ multiplex PCR; TCRdb's table is partial and in-frame only. Of approximately 480,000 clones listed, 75% to 80% are singletons. The specimen sequenced was PBMCs. All receptors derive from a woman in her thirties or forties in good health. Some clones in this sample may be carry-over from other donors' samples.

This clone has more than one count but fewer than ten. The same CDR3 also results from other DNA sequences found in this sample. This sequence joins TRBV2 and TRBJ2-5; D ambiguous. The CDR3 is 13 amino acids. V lost 0 bases and J lost 4, with 6 bases in between. Germline loops: CDR1 SNHLY, CDR2 FYNNEI. In DNA form, the CDR3 reads TGTGCCAGCAGTGAAGCGGACGGAGAGACCCAGTACTTC. This codes for CASSEADGETQYF.

This chain uses TRBV15 with TRBJ2-1; TRBD2 agrees at 10 bases. CDR1 is LNHNV and CDR2 is YYDKDF in the germline V gene (reference sequence). CDR3 length: 14 residues. V lost 7 bases to trimming and J lost 9 bases; unmatched junction nucleotides: 9. In DNA form, the CDR3 reads TGTGCCACCAACCCCGGGCTAGCGGGAGTTGAGCAGTTCTTC. Protein product: CATNPGLAGVEQFF.

This chain uses TRBV15 with TRBJ1-5; D unclear. The V end lost 0 bases, the J end lost 0 bases, and 18 bases lay between the germline ends. This CDR3 contains 19 residues. Germline CDR1 LNHNV, CDR2 YYDKDF (reference sequence). The CDR3 coding sequence is TGTGCCACCAGCAGAGATGGGCCCGGCAGGATTAGTAGCAATCAGCCCCAGCATTTT. As protein: CATSRDGPGRISSNQPQHF.

This clone has a handful of counts. A read error may explain this, as a much larger clone is one base away. The same CDR3 can be traced to other DNA sequences in this sample. The rearrangement uses TRBV28 and TRBJ2-5; D is ambiguous. With the DNA end fitting TRBJ2-7 better, the J assignment may be wrong. The CDR3 is 11 residues long. Germline V lookup: CDR1 MDHEN, CDR2 SYDVKM. The chain's CDR3 is CASSFSYEQYF. CDR3 nucleotide sequence: TGTGCCAGCAGCTTCTCCTACGAGCAGTACTTC.

This chain uses TRBV28 with TRBJ1-4, with D hard to call. The CDR3 loop spans 13 amino acids. Trimming stripped 6 bases from V and 5 bases from J, with 10 bases between. Germline-derived CDR1 and CDR2 are MDHEN and SYDVKM. CDR3 protein: CASRGGGNEKLFF. CDR3 in DNA: TGTGCCAGCAGAGGAGGAGGCAATGAAAAACTGTTTTTT.

The chain combines TRBV7-3 with TRBJ2-3; D is possibly TRBD2 (6 bases). V shed 3 bases and J shed 2 bases, with 27 bases lying between them. The germline V gene has CDR1 SGHTA and CDR2 FQGTGA. CDR3 length: 20 amino acids. CDR3 residues: CASSFSGSQGGRQDTDTQYF. The CDR3, as DNA: TGTGCCAGCAGCTTTTCGGGCTCGCAGGGAGGAAGGCAGGACACAGATACGCAGTATTTT.

This chain links TRBV7-2 with TRBJ2-3, with a possible D match to TRBD2 (6 bases). The CDR3 has 17 amino acids. Trimming removed 1 base from V and 0 bases from J, with 14 bases in between. The V gene's germline CDR1 is SGHTA and CDR2 FQGNSA. The CDR3, as DNA: TGTGCCAGCAGCTTAGGATCTGGCGGGGCTAGCACAGATACGCAGTATTTT. As protein: CASSLGSGGASTDTQYF.